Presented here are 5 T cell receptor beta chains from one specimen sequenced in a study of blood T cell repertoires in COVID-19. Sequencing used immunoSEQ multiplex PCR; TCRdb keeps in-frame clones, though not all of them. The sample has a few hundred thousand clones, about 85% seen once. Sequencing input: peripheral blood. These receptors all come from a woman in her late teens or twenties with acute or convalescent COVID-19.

In nucleotides, the CDR3 is TGCGCCAGCAGCCAAGATCAGGGGTGGTCTAATGAAAAACTGTTTTTT. Protein: CASSQDQGWSNEKLFF. This sequence joins TRBV4-1 and TRBJ1-4, with D maybe TRBD1 (6 bases). Trimming cost V 0 bases and J 3 bases, with 11 bases left between them. The CDR3 sequence is 16 residues long. Germline CDR1 reads MGHRA; CDR2 reads YSYEKL.

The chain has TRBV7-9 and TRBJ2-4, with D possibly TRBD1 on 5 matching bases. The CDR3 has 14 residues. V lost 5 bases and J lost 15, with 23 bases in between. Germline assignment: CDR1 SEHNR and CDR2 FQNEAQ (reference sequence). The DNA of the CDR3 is TGTGCCAGCAGCGACTTGCGGACGGGTCGAAGGGGGTACTTC. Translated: CASSDLRTGRRGYF.

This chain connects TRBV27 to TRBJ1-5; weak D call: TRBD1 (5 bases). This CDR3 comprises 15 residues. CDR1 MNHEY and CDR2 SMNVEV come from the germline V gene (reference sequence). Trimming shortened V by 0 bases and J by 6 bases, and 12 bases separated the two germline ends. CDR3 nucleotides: TGTGCCAGCAGTTTATCAAGGGGAGGGAGTCAGCCCCAGCATTTT. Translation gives CASSLSRGGSQPQHF.

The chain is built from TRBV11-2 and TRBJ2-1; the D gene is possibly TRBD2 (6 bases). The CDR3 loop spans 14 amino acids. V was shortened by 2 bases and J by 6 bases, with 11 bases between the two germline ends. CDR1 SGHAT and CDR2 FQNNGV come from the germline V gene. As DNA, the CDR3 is TGTGCCAGCAGCTTAACGGGAGTGCGCAATGAGCAGTTCTTC. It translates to CASSLTGVRNEQFF.

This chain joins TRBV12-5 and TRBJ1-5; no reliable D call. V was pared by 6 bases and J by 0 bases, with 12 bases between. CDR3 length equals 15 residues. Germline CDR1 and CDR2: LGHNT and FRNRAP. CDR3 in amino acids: CASGRGPYSNQPQHF. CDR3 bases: TGTGCTAGTGGCAGAGGGCCATATAGCAATCAGCCCCAGCATTTT.